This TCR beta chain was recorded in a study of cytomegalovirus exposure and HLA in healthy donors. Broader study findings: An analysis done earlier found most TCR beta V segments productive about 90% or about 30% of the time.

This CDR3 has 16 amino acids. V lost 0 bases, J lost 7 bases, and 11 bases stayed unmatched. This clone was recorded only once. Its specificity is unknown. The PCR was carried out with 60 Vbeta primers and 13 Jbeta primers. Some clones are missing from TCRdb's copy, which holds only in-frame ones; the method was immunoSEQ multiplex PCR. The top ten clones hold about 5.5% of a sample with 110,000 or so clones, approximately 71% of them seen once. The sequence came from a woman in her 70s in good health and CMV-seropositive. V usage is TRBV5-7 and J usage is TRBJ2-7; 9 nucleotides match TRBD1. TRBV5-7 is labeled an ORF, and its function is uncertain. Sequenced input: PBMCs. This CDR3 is CASSLVDRDRDGEQYF. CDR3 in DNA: TGTGCCAGCAGCTTGGTGGACCGGGACAGGGATGGTGAGCAGTACTTC.